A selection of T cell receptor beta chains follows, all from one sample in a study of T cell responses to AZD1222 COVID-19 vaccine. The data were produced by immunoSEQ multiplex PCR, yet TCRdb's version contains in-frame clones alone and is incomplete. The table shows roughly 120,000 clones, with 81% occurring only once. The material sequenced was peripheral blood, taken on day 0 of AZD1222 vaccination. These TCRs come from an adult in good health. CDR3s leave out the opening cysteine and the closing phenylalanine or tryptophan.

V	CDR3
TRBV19	ASSILTGGTEAF
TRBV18	ASSPPFYYEQY
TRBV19	ASSPRGSGRADTQY
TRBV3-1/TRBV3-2	ASSQVWTSNYEQY
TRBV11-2	ASSLDHSGSLY
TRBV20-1	SASLSGTGRLSYEQY
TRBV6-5	ASSYSGGLLAEQY
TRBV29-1	SVPASGLEQY
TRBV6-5	ASLNPGQYGYT
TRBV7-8	ASRQWGASGRYNEQF
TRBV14	ASSQGRRSYNEQF
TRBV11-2	ASSGPGLAGGETQY
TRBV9	ASSVDHGETQY
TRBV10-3	AIESGGPVNEQY
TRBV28	ASRRDSLFYTDTQY
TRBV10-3	AISRSNQPQH
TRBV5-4	ASSSRAGLAEKLF
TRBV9	ASTTSGTVVNTGELF
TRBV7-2	ASSPASTDTQY
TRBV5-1	ASSWTAGLAGNEQF
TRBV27	ASSPRQGGNYGYT
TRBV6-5	AAGRGRYYGYT
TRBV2	ASSLAGGPSKTQY
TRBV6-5	ASRKQGSGNTIY